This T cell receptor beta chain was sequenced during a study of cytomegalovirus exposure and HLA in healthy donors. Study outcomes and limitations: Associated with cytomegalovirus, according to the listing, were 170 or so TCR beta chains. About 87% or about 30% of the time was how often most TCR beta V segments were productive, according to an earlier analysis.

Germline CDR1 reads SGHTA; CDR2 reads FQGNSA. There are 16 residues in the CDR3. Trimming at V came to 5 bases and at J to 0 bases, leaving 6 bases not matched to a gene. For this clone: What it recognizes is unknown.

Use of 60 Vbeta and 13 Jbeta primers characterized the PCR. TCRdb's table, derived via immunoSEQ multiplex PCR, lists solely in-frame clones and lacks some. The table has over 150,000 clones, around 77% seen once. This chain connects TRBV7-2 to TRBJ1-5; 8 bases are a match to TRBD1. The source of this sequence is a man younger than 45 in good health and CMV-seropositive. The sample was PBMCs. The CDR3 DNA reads TGTGCCAGCAGCCTAGGACAGGGTTATAGCAATCAGCCCCAGCATTTT. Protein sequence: CASSLGQGYSNQPQHF.